This T cell receptor (beta chain) was sequenced during a study of T cell clonality in common variable immunodeficiency (dated by TCRdb to about 2015). Overall study outcomes, separate from this receptor: According to the authors, finding the cause of the higher clonality in CVID would require sequencing the repertoires of T cell subpopulations. Healthy controls shared more TCRbeta clones with each other than CVID subjects shared among themselves (p < 0.0001). Compared with healthy controls, CVID subjects showed increased TCRbeta clonality (t-test p = 0.018), a feature most characteristic of about a third of subjects. Differences among patients in the CVID cohort limited the correlations between repertoire features and clinical complications. Although equal DNA input was used, an average of about 85,000 unique sequences per sample was obtained for controls, compared with some 30,000 for CVID samples. Fewer deletions and N-nucleotide insertions were reportedly observed in CVID TCRbeta sequences, and highly modified clones with 13 or more V deletions were reportedly absent from CVID TCRbeta sequences.

Equivalent amounts of genomic DNA from CVID and control samples were used as sequencing input. For every sample, a 60 bp segment covering the rearranged TCRbeta CDR3 region was amplified and then sequenced. The immunoSEQ assay, a bias-corrected multiplex PCR combined with high-throughput sequencing, was used to amplify TCRbeta. In the paper's pipeline: Every unique nucleotide sequence was considered a clone and was annotated with V, D and J genes, copy number and frequency. Sequences were labeled productive if in frame, and non-productive if out of frame or containing stop codons. As previously described, clonality was computed from Shannon's entropy. The predicted amino acid sequences of productive clones were used to derive mean CDR3 Kyte-Doolittle hydropathy. Scaled V gene usage was hierarchically clustered using Manhattan distance and complete linkage with the R hclust function. To assess clone sharing by CDR3 amino acid sequence, 12 repertoires per group were resampled over 100 rounds. The repertoires were searched for about 68 published EBV-specific TCRbeta sequences and 200 to 300 published CMV-specific TCRbeta sequences. A couple of CVID samples yielding fewer than 10,000 sequences were excluded from analysis, leaving a few dozen CVID repertoires. The table was pulled from immuneACCESS by TCRdb, which kept in-frame rearrangements only. Such tables lose some clones; where checked, under half of the loss comes from unresolved V genes, and the rest has no known cause. The V and J calls and the clone size are those of that table, but D and trimming were determined from the DNA. There are 40,000 to 55,000 clones in this sample, and none of them is a singleton. Approximately 6.3% of the sample is taken by the ten largest.

This clone was counted at least ten times. The specificity of this receptor is unknown. The missing CDR3 end, 3 residues past where the read stops, is filled in from the germline J gene. Most CVID patients and most healthy controls were of Caucasian heritage. Heparinized peripheral whole blood samples of about 4.5 to 8.5 ml were obtained from each donor. TCRbeta CDR3 repertoires were sequenced from genomic DNA of adults with common variable immune deficiency (CVID) and healthy adult controls. The control group was made up of about 22 healthy adult volunteers (about ten male and around 12 female) whose ages ranged from roughly 20 to 70 years, with a mean age of approximately 32. Diluted blood was density-centrifuged over Hypaque 1077 or Ficoll-Paque to isolate peripheral blood mononuclear cells. Genomic DNA was obtained from unsorted mononuclear cells using either Qiagen column purification or a centrifugation-based method.

The germline V gene gives CDR1 as SGHAT and CDR2 as FQNNGV. Here V drops 3 bases and J drops 8 bases, and the junction holds 9 bases not matched to any gene. The CDR3, cysteine through phenylalanine, is 15 amino acids long. The DNA covers only part of the CDR3, 36 bases in frame from base 1. The TCR originated in a person aged 18 to 75 in good health. Sequencing was done on a sample of peripheral blood mononuclear cells. Recombination linked TRBV11-2 to TRBJ2-1; TRBD1 matches 8 bases in the middle. The CDR3 protein is CASSFGQGPIYEQFF. The part of the CDR3 DNA that was read is TGTGCCAGCAGCTTCGGACAGGGACCTATCTATGAG.